This entry describes one TCR beta chain. Its target antigen remains unknown. No per-base quality is available; no much larger clone lies one base away. V loses 8 bases at its end and J loses 9 bases; junction bases beyond the gene matches: 11. CDR1 and CDR2 were assigned from the germline V gene (reference sequence) as LNHDA and SQIVND. Measured from the cysteine to the phenylalanine, the CDR3 is 15 residues long. The only DNA kept is the CDR3, 45 bases in frame from the first base. These data originate in a study of cytomegalovirus exposure and HLA in healthy donors (dated by TCRdb to 2016 to 2017). For the wider study: The 666 repertoires of the first cohort and the 110 or so validation repertoires were produced on the same platform, according to a later analysis. The study aimed to test whether signatures of past pathogen exposure could be identified by cataloging public T cell receptors. Along with the roughly 670-subject first cohort, a separate validation cohort of over 90 different subjects was used. The study combined high-throughput TCR immunosequencing, statistical association of individual TCRs with disease status, and machine learning to predict cytomegalovirus infection status.

The library was prepared using the immunoSEQ multiplex PCR assay. As for the original processing: A statistical classification framework was built to diagnose cytomegalovirus status from the catalog of TCR beta chain sequences. Not all clones reach the TCRdb copy of this immuneACCESS table, which keeps in-frame sequences only. Checked studies attribute under half of the gap to unresolved V genes and leave the rest unexplained. V and J calls and clone size are copied from that table; D and trimming were computed from the DNA. Present in this sample are about 220,000 clones, 85% to 95% of which were seen just once. Together, the top ten hold 0.8% to 1.2% of the sample. On the study overall, not on this receptor specifically: The authors suggested that the approach could potentially be generalized to other disease states and immunological phenotypes. Most TCR sequences were observed very rarely across donors, whereas some public TCRs were present in many individuals. A few of the identified cytomegalovirus-associated TCR beta chains were confirmed in vitro to be specific for cytomegalovirus antigens. The classifier was reported to diagnose cytomegalovirus status with high specificity and sensitivity in both the original cohort and the validation cohort. In a later analysis, TCRs clustered in the first cohort were found to also tend to co-occur in the approximately 110 validation repertoires, with approximately 95% of cluster scores above 0. A total of around 150 TCR beta chains were listed by the study as associated with cytomegalovirus. A later analysis had no HLA typing for the validation cohort, so co-occurrence there was scored across all 110 or so repertoires.

Donors formed part of the validation cohort, which comprised fewer than 150 subjects and was distinct from the first cohort of 666 subjects. This sequence uses TRBV19 and TRBJ1-6; the junction holds 9 bases that match TRBD1. The receptor was isolated from a woman between 18 and 29 years old in good health and CMV-seronegative. The sample consisted of PBMCs. The CDR3 region reads CASCVTGQGLSPLHF. The bases read TGTGCCAGTTGTGTTACGGGACAGGGACTTTCACCCCTCCACTTT.